These 20 T cell receptor beta chains came from one sample sequenced in a study of T cell responses to AZD1222 COVID-19 vaccine. Here immunoSEQ multiplex PCR was the method, and the copy in TCRdb shows in-frame clones only, minus some. The table has approximately 200,000 clones, 94% seen once. The sample was peripheral blood, taken 28 days after the second dose of the MenACWY control vaccine. The source is an adult who received the MenACWY meningococcal vaccine as a control.

V gene TRBV9 combines with J gene TRBJ1-2; tentatively, D is TRBD1 (5 bases). The CDR3 runs 13 residues. V lost 0 bases, J lost 8 bases, and 11 bases lay in between. Germline loops: CDR1 SGDLS, CDR2 YYNGEE. The DNA of the CDR3 is TGTGCCAGCAGCGTAGAGGGGATTCGGGGCTACACCTTC. It encodes CASSVEGIRGYTF.

The chain couples TRBV9 to TRBJ2-2, with 7 bases identical to TRBD1. The germline CDR1 and CDR2 sequences are SGDLS and YYNGEE. The CDR3 has 18 amino acids. The V gene end was trimmed by 0 bases and the J gene end by 0 bases; junction bases not matched to a gene: 8. CDR3 sequence reads: CASSVEPIGTANTGELFF. In nucleotides, the CDR3 is TGTGCCAGCAGCGTAGAACCCATAGGGACAGCGAACACCGGGGAGCTGTTTTTT.

This clone was seen just once. CDR3 region: CASSPRTALNTEAFF. In DNA, the CDR3 is TGTGCCAGCAGCCCCCGGACAGCCTTGAACACTGAAGCTTTCTTT. The rearrangement links TRBV11-1 to TRBJ1-1; D perhaps matches TRBD1 (6 bases). This CDR3 spans 15 amino acids. Between the trimmed V and J ends, which lost 5 bases and 0 bases, there was a span of 13 bases. Germline loops: CDR1 SGHAT, CDR2 FQDESV (reference sequence).

The chain uses TRBV28 and TRBJ1-1; D gene uncertain. V was pared by 3 bases and J by 5 bases, with 16 bases between. CDR1 and CDR2 (germline): MDHEN, SYDVKM. The CDR3 length is 15 residues. The CDR3 DNA follows: TGTGCCAGCAGTTTGCCGAGGACCGGGGTAACTGAAGCTTTCTTT. Amino acid sequence: CASSLPRTGVTEAFF.

The chain employs TRBV12-5 and TRBJ2-1, with D perhaps being TRBD1 or TRBD2 (5 bases each). With 7 bases removed from V and 2 bases from J, the gap between germline ends came to 12 bases. CDR1 is LGHNT, CDR2 FRNRAP, per germline. The CDR3 has 14 amino acids. CDR3 coding DNA: TGTGCTAGTGCCAGGGACGCCGCCTACAATGAGCAGTTCTTC. It yields the protein CASARDAAYNEQFF.

V gene TRBV3-1 (or the pseudogene TRBV3-2) combines with J gene TRBJ2-7; D not certain. CDR1 and CDR2 from the germline V gene are LGHDT and YNNKEL (reference sequence). V dropped 4 bases and J dropped 2 bases, with 9 bases sitting between them. The CDR3 extends over 13 amino acids. CDR3: CASSPYRAYEQYF. The DNA of the CDR3 is TGTGCCAGCAGCCCCTATCGGGCCTACGAGCAGTACTTC.

The V and J genes are TRBV5-4 and TRBJ2-1, with 9 bases identical to TRBD2. CDR3 size: 17 residues. V lost 3 bases, J lost 0 bases, and 7 bases stayed unmatched. CDR1 and CDR2 (germline): SGHNT, YYREEE (reference sequence). CDR3 DNA: TGTGCCAGCAGCTGGGGAGGAGCGGGAGGCTCCTACAATGAGCAGTTCTTC. Its protein is CASSWGGAGGSYNEQFF. Drawing the rest from reference TRBV5-4 and TRBJ2-1, the complete variable domain is ETGVTQSPTHLIKTRGQQVTLRCSSQSGHNTVSWYQQALGQGPQFIFQYYREEENGRGNFPPRFSGLQFPNYSSELNVNALELDDSALYLCASSWGGAGGSYNEQFFGPGTRLTVL.

Only a few counts were recorded for this clone. The chain uses TRBV28 and TRBJ1-1, with D unresolved. The CDR3 is made up of 15 amino acids. Germline V CDR1 and CDR2: MDHEN, SYDVKM. The V end was cut by 4 bases, the J end by 3 bases, with 15 bases between. CDR3 residues: CASSSLKVWDTEAFF. CDR3 nucleotide sequence: TGTGCCAGCAGTTCATTGAAGGTCTGGGACACTGAAGCTTTCTTT.

The rearrangement joins TRBV28 to TRBJ1-3, with D perhaps matching TRBD1 (6 bases). CDR3 length equals 16 residues. V was cut by 5 bases and J by 4 bases, with 18 bases left in between. Per germline, CDR1 MDHEN and CDR2 SYDVKM. The CDR3 spells CASSGGPPGHGNTIYF. The CDR3 nucleotides read TGTGCCAGCAGTGGCGGACCCCCGGGACACGGAAACACCATATATTTT.

The CDR3 DNA reads as TGTGCCAGCAGCAAACAGGGAGCTAACTATGGCTACACCTTC. The encoded protein is CASSKQGANYGYTF. The chain employs TRBV7-2 and TRBJ1-2, with D possibly TRBD1 on 6 matching bases. This CDR3 has 14 amino acids. From germline, CDR1 is SGHTA and CDR2 FQGNSA. Trimming cost V 5 bases and J 0 bases, with 10 bases left between them.

About this clone itself: The CDR3 does not end in the conserved phenylalanine or tryptophan, so this is likely a read error. The DNA is left out, because the CDR3 cannot be placed on it with certainty; the CDR3 is given as TCRdb lists it. The chain has TRBV27 and TRBJ2-4. Germline assignment: CDR1 MNHEY and CDR2 SMNVEV (reference sequence). Both ends counted, the CDR3 spans 10 residues. The CDR3 is CASSPRGQAA.

The chain links TRBV19 to TRBJ2-2; TRBD1 aligns across 7 bases. There are 15 residues in the CDR3. The germline gives CDR1 LNHDA, CDR2 SQIVND (reference sequence). The V and J ends lost 9 bases and 1 base, in that order; junction bases with no gene match: 8. DNA for the CDR3: TGTGCCAGCAGGGGGTCGGGCCTGAACACCGGGGAGCTGTTTTTT. This translates into CASRGSGLNTGELFF.

This rearrangement joins TRBV28 to TRBJ2-3; 14 bases are shared with TRBD2. J lost 6 bases, V lost 7 bases, and 9 bases had no gene match. The CDR3 contains 16 residues. Germline V gene lookup returns CDR1 MDHEN and CDR2 SYDVKM. Written as DNA, the CDR3 is TGTGCCAGCATTCTCTCCGGGACTAGCGGGAGTGATACGCAGTATTTT. Residues: CASILSGTSGSDTQYF. Complete variable domain (other parts from reference TRBV28 and TRBJ2-3): DVKVTQSSRYLVKRTGEKVFLECVQDMDHENMFWYRQDPGLGLRLIYFSYDVKMKEKGDIPEGYSVSREKKERFSLILESASTNQTSMYLCASILSGTSGSDTQYFGPGTRLTVL.

This chain connects TRBV29-1 to TRBJ2-1; perhaps D is TRBD1 or TRBD2 (6 bases each). The V end was cut by 4 bases, the J end by 4 bases, with 17 bases between. Germline lookup yields CDR1 SQVTM and CDR2 ANQGSEA. The CDR3 has 15 amino acids. CDR3 DNA sequence: TGCAGCGTTGTCGGAGGGGGGCGAGGGTACAATGAGCAGTTCTTC. This codes for CSVVGGGRGYNEQFF.

V gene TRBV29-1 combines with J gene TRBJ2-3; the D is unclear. The CDR3 is 16 residues long. The V end was cut by 0 bases, the J end by 0 bases, with 13 bases between. Germline CDR1 is SQVTM and CDR2 is ANQGSEA. The chain's CDR3 is CSVEDRARSSTDTQYF. The CDR3 DNA sequence: TGCAGCGTTGAAGATCGAGCGAGAAGTAGCACAGATACGCAGTATTTT.

This clone was seen a single time. V usage is TRBV19 and J usage is TRBJ2-7; D uncertain. Trimming removed 3 bases at V and 3 bases at J, with 12 bases between. CDR3 length: 14 amino acids. Germline values: CDR1 LNHDA, CDR2 SQIVND (reference sequence). This CDR3 reads CASSMVGILYEQYF. The CDR3 nucleotides are TGTGCCAGTAGTATGGTAGGGATTCTCTACGAGCAGTACTTC. The variable domain in full, completed from reference TRBV19 and TRBJ2-7, reads DGGITQSPKYLFRKEGQNVTLSCEQNLNHDAMYWYRQDPGQGLRLIYYSQIVNDFQKGDIAEGYSVSREKKESFPLTVTSAQKNPTAFYLCASSMVGILYEQYFGPGTRLTVT.

Comments on this clone: Other DNA sequences in this sample translate to the same CDR3. The V call is TRBV27, the J call TRBJ1-2; TRBD1 is a possible D gene (5 bases). CDR3 length: 13 amino acids. The germline V and J ends were trimmed by 2 bases and 2 bases, with 6 bases remaining between them. The germline V gene encodes CDR1 MNHEY and CDR2 SMNVEV (reference sequence). CDR3 DNA sequence: TGTGCCAGCAGTTTAGGGGGAAACTATGGCTACACCTTC. Amino acids: CASSLGGNYGYTF.

CDR3 protein: CASSLGGANYGYTF. The CDR3 DNA reads as TGTGCCAGCAGCTTAGGAGGGGCTAACTATGGCTACACCTTC. This chain joins TRBV11-2 and TRBJ1-2; D might be TRBD1 (5 bases). The CDR3 consists of 14 residues. CDR1 is SGHAT, CDR2 FQNNGV, per germline. V lost 1 base, J lost 0 bases, and 6 bases lay in between.

CDR3 region: CASSQYSVNNYGYTF. In nucleotides, the CDR3 is TGTGCCAGCAGCCAATATTCAGTTAATAACTATGGCTACACCTTC. This chain links TRBV3-1 (or the pseudogene TRBV3-2) with TRBJ1-2; D is unresolved. In germline, CDR1 is LGHDT, CDR2 YNNKEL (reference sequence). The CDR3 has 15 residues. With 2 bases removed from V and 1 base from J, the gap between germline ends came to 11 bases.

This clone was seen once. This CDR3 is CASSSGETQYF. The CDR3 bases are TGTGCCAGCAGTTCCGGAGAGACCCAGTACTTC. The V and J genes are TRBV27 and TRBJ2-5; D is uncertain. This CDR3 spans 11 amino acids. Germline-derived CDR1 and CDR2 are MNHEY and SMNVEV (reference sequence). Trimming pared 4 bases from V and 4 bases from J, leaving 4 bases between.